Listed here are 21 T cell receptor beta chains from one sample, sequenced in a study of post-analysis software for immune sequencing data. The antigens these receptors bind are not known. Study outcomes and limitations: Roughly 5 TRBV segments, TRBV5-6, TRBV5-1 and TRBV20-1 among them, were found more frequent in patients than controls.

Carried by the TCR beta cDNA libraries were unique molecular identifiers. TCRdb ran MiXCR on the PCR reads and lists one entry per CDR3 protein. The sample consists of approximately 460,000 distinct CDR3 sequences, around 40% of them appearing once. Sequencing was performed on blood. The source is a girl under 18 with multiple sclerosis.

The chain carries TRBV4-1 and TRBJ1-2; D is uncertain. The CDR3 consists of 17 residues. The V gene's germline CDR1 is MGHRA and CDR2 YSYEKL. Between the trimmed V and J ends, which lost 2 bases and 4 bases, there was a span of 20 bases. CDR3 loop: CASSQNSPRAKSYGYTF. The CDR3 DNA follows: TGCGCCAGCAGCCAAAATTCTCCTAGGGCGAAGAGCTATGGCTACACCTTC.

In its sample, this clonotype was seen a few times. This chain connects TRBV20-1 to TRBJ2-7; D gene uncertain. The CDR3 has 12 residues. Per germline, CDR1 DFQATT and CDR2 SNEGSKA (reference sequence). The V gene lost 5 bases and the J gene lost 3 bases, with 11 bases spanning the gap. CDR3 coding DNA: TGCAGTGCTCCTCGACTTGGCTACGAGCAGTACTTC. Its protein product is CSAPRLGYEQYF.

This clonotype has just a few counts. The chain combines TRBV29-1 with TRBJ2-5; either TRBD1 or TRBD2 may fit D (5 bases each). Germline lookup yields CDR1 SQVTM and CDR2 ANQGSEA. Trimming removed 6 bases at V and 5 bases at J, with 10 bases between. CDR3 length: 11 amino acids. CDR3 region: CSVGATETQYF. As DNA, the CDR3 is TGCAGCGTCGGGGCGACGGAGACCCAGTACTTC.

This clonotype was counted a few times. The chain employs TRBV11-2 and TRBJ2-1, with 7 bases lining up with TRBD2. Germline V gene sequence: CDR1 SGHAT, CDR2 FQNNGV. CDR3 length: 16 residues. Trimming removed 3 bases from V and 0 bases from J; junction bases left unmatched: 5. CDR3 residues: CASSFASGTSYNEQFF. The CDR3 nucleotides are TGTGCCAGCAGCTTTGCTAGCGGCACCTCCTACAATGAGCAGTTCTTC.

This clonotype appeared a few times. The V and J genes are TRBV20-1 and TRBJ2-7; tentative D call: TRBD2 (5 bases). This CDR3 spans 11 amino acids. Trimming stripped 3 bases from V and 10 bases from J, with 13 bases between. Germline V lookup: CDR1 DFQATT, CDR2 SNEGSKA (reference sequence). The CDR3 nucleotides read TGCAGTGCTAGCGATTTAGCGTCCCAGTACTTC. Translated: CSASDLASQYF.

Regarding this clonotype: At one end the junction does not follow the germline gene, possibly because of a read error. The genes are TRBV10-3 and TRBJ2-1, with a possible D match to TRBD2 (5 bases). The CDR3 spans 13 residues. Germline V gene lookup returns CDR1 ENHRY and CDR2 SYGVKD. The CDR3 DNA sequence: TGTACCATCAAAATCCCGGACTTTGATGAGCAGTTCTTC. As protein: CTIKIPDFDEQFF.

The genes are TRBV7-3 and TRBJ2-3; D unclear. V shed 5 bases and J shed 6 bases, with 18 bases lying between them. The CDR3 spans 15 residues. The germline CDR1 and CDR2 sequences are SGHTA and FQGTGA. The CDR3 DNA reads as TGTGCCAGCAGCCTAGGTCGGTTCAGCAGGGATACGCAGTATTTT. Protein sequence: CASSLGRFSRDTQYF.

The rearrangement uses TRBV20-1 and TRBJ2-7; D may be TRBD1 (5 bases). CDR3 length equals 14 residues. V was trimmed by 4 bases and J by 7 bases, leaving 20 bases between them. Germline CDR1 DFQATT, CDR2 SNEGSKA (reference sequence). As DNA, the CDR3 is TGCAGTGCTAAAGGCGCAGGGCCTTCTCAAGAGCAGTACTTC. Amino acid sequence: CSAKGAGPSQEQYF.

The chain has TRBV9 and TRBJ2-3; D is undetermined. Germline-derived CDR1 and CDR2 are SGDLS and YYNGEE. V was pared by 0 bases and J by 2 bases, with 7 bases between. The CDR3 runs to 14 residues. The CDR3 protein is CASSVDGVTDTQYF. CDR3 coding DNA: TGTGCCAGCAGCGTAGATGGCGTCACAGATACGCAGTATTTT.

This clonotype was counted between two and nine times. The rearrangement links TRBV5-1 to TRBJ2-7; D not certain. Germline V CDR1 and CDR2: SGHRS, YFSETQ. This CDR3 comprises 14 residues. V gave up 0 bases and J gave up 0 bases, with 7 bases separating them. In nucleotides, the CDR3 is TGCGCCAGCAGCTTGGACGGTTACTCCTACGAGCAGTACTTC. The encoded protein is CASSLDGYSYEQYF.

In the case of this clonotype: One end of the junction fails to match germline, which may point to a read error. The V call is TRBV6-1, the J call TRBJ2-7; D is undetermined. Per germline, CDR1 MNHNS and CDR2 SASEGT. The CDR3 has 15 amino acids. DNA for the CDR3: TGTGCCGGCAGTGAAGGAATAGCTGCCTCCTACGAGCAGTACTTC. It encodes CAGSEGIAASYEQYF.

This chain links TRBV5-1 with TRBJ2-1, with TRBD2 identical over 8 bases. After removal of 7 bases from V and 5 bases from J, the junction contained 17 bases not matched to a gene. This CDR3 spans 17 amino acids. Germline CDR1 SGHRS, CDR2 YFSETQ. The CDR3 nucleotides are TGCGCCAGCGGCAGAGACGTGGCGGGAGGACCCCACAATGAGCAGTTCTTC. Its protein product is CASGRDVAGGPHNEQFF.

The V and J genes are TRBV11-1 and TRBJ1-1; D might be TRBD1 (5 bases). CDR1 and CDR2 from the germline V gene are SGHAT and FQDESV (reference sequence). V dropped 4 bases and J dropped 1 base, with 10 bases sitting between them. The CDR3 loop spans 14 amino acids. The CDR3 DNA is TGTGCCAGCAGCTGTGCGGGGCAGAACACTGAAGCTTTCTTT. It codes for CASSCAGQNTEAFF.

The CDR3 bases are TGTGCCAGCAGCCCCATGGGTAGGGGGCGTTGGAACACTGAAGCTTTCTTT. Translating gives CASSPMGRGRWNTEAFF. The rearrangement links TRBV3-1 to TRBJ1-1, with 7 bases that match TRBD1. From germline, CDR1 is LGHDT and CDR2 YNNKEL (reference sequence). The CDR3 loop spans 17 amino acids. V was clipped by 4 bases and J by 1 base; unmatched bases: 12.

The table lists this clonotype with a few counts. The V call is TRBV12-3 or TRBV12-4, the J call TRBJ2-1, with TRBD2 identical over 8 bases. V gave up 6 bases and J gave up 5 bases; unmatched junction bases: 9. There are 15 residues in the CDR3. CDR3 region: CASSASGSLNNEQFF. The CDR3 coding sequence is TGTGCCAGCAGCGCCAGCGGGAGCCTGAACAATGAGCAGTTCTTC.

The chain joins TRBV9 to TRBJ2-1; D is undetermined. CDR3 length: 12 residues. CDR1 is SGDLS and CDR2 is YYNGEE in the germline V gene. Trimming removed 0 bases from V and 4 bases from J, with 2 bases in between. The CDR3 here is CASSVAYNEQFF. The CDR3 DNA reads as TGTGCCAGCAGCGTAGCGTACAATGAGCAGTTCTTC.

The CDR3 nucleotides are TGCAGTGCCACCGGGACTAGCGGAGGGGAGGAGACCCAGTACTTC. It translates to CSATGTSGGEETQYF. The chain uses TRBV20-1 and TRBJ2-5, with TRBD2 matching 11 bases. Germline V gene sequence: CDR1 DFQATT, CDR2 SNEGSKA (reference sequence). This CDR3 is 15 amino acids long. The ends lost 6 bases at V and 5 bases at J; junction bases unmatched: 11.

This clonotype was counted between two and nine times. This chain connects TRBV6-5 to TRBJ2-7, with D unresolved. From germline, CDR1 is MNHEY and CDR2 SVGAGI. The CDR3 has 13 amino acids. Trimming took 5 bases from V and 3 from J, leaving 11 bases between them. For the CDR3, the DNA is TGTGCCAGCAGTCGGCCTGAGTTCTACGAGCAGTACTTC. Protein product: CASSRPEFYEQYF.

This clonotype was seen only a few times. The rearrangement joins TRBV9 to TRBJ2-1; 7 bases line up with TRBD2. Germline V gene lookup returns CDR1 SGDLS and CDR2 YYNGEE. This CDR3 is 16 amino acids long. The V and J ends lost 3 bases and 3 bases, in that order; junction bases with no gene match: 9. The CDR3 DNA reads as TGTGCCAGCAGCGCCGGTGGCGGGAGCCTCTACAATGAGCAGTTCTTC. Protein product: CASSAGGGSLYNEQFF.

This clonotype appeared a few times. The CDR3 spells CASSLRPSYNEQFF. CDR3 nucleotide sequence: TGTGCCAGCAGCTTAAGACCCAGCTACAATGAGCAGTTCTTC. V usage is TRBV7-9 and J usage is TRBJ2-1; D gene uncertain. The V and J ends lost 2 bases and 3 bases respectively, with 8 bases between them. The CDR3 consists of 14 residues. Germline CDR1 and CDR2: SEHNR and FQNEAQ (reference sequence).

The genes are TRBV20-1 and TRBJ2-4; D is unclear. The V and J ends lost 3 bases and 1 base respectively, with 10 bases between them. The germline V gene has CDR1 DFQATT and CDR2 SNEGSKA (reference sequence). The CDR3 consists of 14 residues. CDR3 coding DNA: TGCAGTGCTAGCTATCCCGGGGCCAAAAACATTCAGTACTTC. Residues: CSASYPGAKNIQYF.